This T cell receptor (beta chain) was sequenced in a study of post-analysis software for immune sequencing data. The overall study: There were relapsing-remitting, secondary progressive and progressive-relapsing multiple sclerosis among the disease courses included.

cDNA libraries of TCR beta carried unique molecular identifiers. Researchers reported roughly 0.5 million cDNA molecules coming from around 1 to 10 million T cells. MiXCR, applied by TCRdb to the PCR reads, yields one record per CDR3 protein. The sample holds approximately 770,000 distinct CDR3 sequences, 40% to 55% seen once. In the case of this clonotype: What it recognizes is unknown.

Study findings and constraints: Under F measure analysis, samples from one preparation batch co-clustered strongly. Multiple sclerosis patients had significantly lower normalized Chao1 diversity than controls.

Sequences were obtained from blood. The sequence came from a girl aged 10-17 years with multiple sclerosis.

The CDR3 reads CSAWTSGSSYEQYF. CDR3 DNA sequence: TGCAGCGCGTGGACTAGCGGGAGCTCCTACGAGCAGTACTTC. The J gene is TRBJ2-7, the V gene TRBV29-1, with 13 bases fitting TRBD2. V was clipped by 7 bases and J by 0 bases; unmatched bases: 3. The V gene's germline CDR1 is SQVTM and CDR2 ANQGSEA. This CDR3 is built from 14 residues.